The rows below give T cell receptor beta chains drawn from one sample of a study of cytomegalovirus exposure and HLA in healthy donors. Data came from immunoSEQ multiplex PCR; TCRdb stores just in-frame clones and leaves some out. The sample includes about 98,000 clones, about 81% of them seen just once. The specimen sequenced was PBMCs. The source of these receptors is a man aged 40-50 years in good health and CMV-seronegative. Each CDR3 is given with its conserved first and last residue. D genes are given only for firm matches. Clone size is stated in some rows and not others, as once, few, many or a class when expanded.

TRBD1	TRBV7-9	TRBJ1-1	few	TGTGCCAGCAGCTCGGGACAGGGAAGAACTGAAGCTTTCTTT	CASSSGQGRTEAFF
NA	TRBV27	TRBJ2-7	NA	TGTGCCAGCAGTTTATACAGTAACTCCTACGAGCAGTACTTC	CASSLYSNSYEQYF
NA	TRBV27	TRBJ1-5	once	TGTGCCAGCAGTCAATCAGGGGTCCGGAGCACCCAGCATTTT	CASSQSGVRSTQHF
NA	TRBV5-1	TRBJ2-7	NA	TGCGCCAGCAGCTTGGGTTACCGCTCAGGGTCCCTAAGCTCCTACGAGCAGTACTTC	CASSLGYRSGSLSSYEQYF
NA	TRBV2	TRBJ2-1	NA	TGTGCCAGCAGTGTGGTAGGGAGCGACTACAATGAGCAGTTCTTC	CASSVVGSDYNEQFF
NA	TRBV2	TRBJ1-5	NA	TGTGCCAGCAGGACAGGTATCGACAATCAGCCCCAGCATTTT	CASRTGIDNQPQHF
NA	TRBV4-1	TRBJ2-7	once	TGCGCCAGCAGCCCAGTGGGGGAGGCTTACGAGCAGTACTTC	CASSPVGEAYEQYF
NA	TRBV29-1	TRBJ2-1	NA	TGCAGCGTTTGCGTCTTTGAATCCCAACGAAATGAGCAGTTCTTC	CSVCVFESQRNEQFF
NA	TRBV25-1	TRBJ2-5	few	TGTGCCAGCAGTGATGCCCTCAGGGAGACCCAGTACTTC	CASSDALRETQYF
NA	TRBV27	TRBJ1-5	once	TGTGCCAGCAGCCGTGCCTCGGGGAGCGCTTATAGCAATCAGCCCCAGCATTTT	CASSRASGSAYSNQPQHF
NA	TRBV29-1	TRBJ2-7	NA	TGCAGCGCCGCACAGGGTAACGAGCAGTACTTC	CSAAQGNEQYF
NA	TRBV6-1	TRBJ2-7	few	TGTGCCAGCAGGCAGTTCTACGAGCAGTACTTC	CASRQFYEQYF
NA	TRBV2	TRBJ1-2	NA	TGTGCCAGCAGTGAAGCGGCGGTTTTGGATGGCTACACCTTC	CASSEAAVLDGYTF
TRBD2	TRBV30	TRBJ2-3	NA	TGTGCCTGGATGGGGGGGGAGAGCACAGATACGCAGTATTTT	CAWMGGESTDTQYF
TRBD1	TRBV6-6	TRBJ1-1	NA	TGTGCCAGCAGCCTCCGGACAGGGTCGCACACTGAAGCTTTCTTT	CASSLRTGSHTEAFF
TRBD1	TRBV18	TRBJ2-7	NA	TGTGCCAGCTCACCACAGGGGGCGAACCAGTACTTC	CASSPQGANQYF
NA	TRBV19	TRBJ2-5	once	TGTGCCAGTAGTAAGGGACACCGGGAAGAGACCCAGTACTTC	CASSKGHREETQYF
TRBD1	TRBV4-2	TRBJ1-2	NA	TGTGCCAGCAGCCAAACGACAGGGGGCTTGGATGGCTACACCTTC	CASSQTTGGLDGYTF
TRBD1	TRBV10-3	TRBJ2-3	NA	TGTGCCATCAGTCGACGGGACAGACTCACAGATACGCAGTATTTT	CAISRRDRLTDTQYF
TRBD2	TRBV5-1	TRBJ2-7	NA	TGCGCCAGCAGCACTAGCGGGGGGGCGGGCGAGCAGTACTTC	CASSTSGGAGEQYF
NA	TRBV10-3	TRBJ2-2	NA	TGTGCCATCAGCCGGGTTGGCCGCACCGGGGAGCTGTTTTTT	CAISRVGRTGELFF
TRBD1	TRBV27	TRBJ1-1	NA	TGTGCCAGCAGCCTGGACAGGGGAACTGAAGCTTTCTTT	CASSLDRGTEAFF
TRBD1	TRBV5-1	TRBJ2-3	NA	TGCGCCAGCAGCCAGGGACAGGGGGGCACAGATACGCAGTATTTT	CASSQGQGGTDTQYF
NA	TRBV19	TRBJ2-5	NA	TGTGCCAGTAGTAGAAGCGTTCAGGAGACCCAGTACTTC	CASSRSVQETQYF
NA	TRBV7-2	TRBJ2-5	NA	TGTGCCAGCAGCTTCTCGTCTGTCCAAGAGACCCAGTACTTC	CASSFSSVQETQYF
TRBD1	TRBV7-9	TRBJ1-1	NA	TGTTCCAGCAGCCCCCAGGGGGAGGCCGCGGCTTTCTTT	CSSSPQGEAAAFF
NA	TRBV5-1	TRBJ2-3	NA	TGCGCCAGCAGCCGAGAACCGGGGGGCCTCACAGATACGCAGTATTTT	CASSREPGGLTDTQYF
NA	TRBV19	TRBJ1-1	NA	TGTGCCAGTAGTGGTGAGAGGAGGGGTGAAGCTTTCTTT	CASSGERRGEAFF
TRBD1	TRBV6-5	TRBJ1-6	once	TGTGCCAGCAGAAACCTTGGACAGGGCAATTCACCCCTCCACTTT	CASRNLGQGNSPLHF
TRBD2	TRBV12-5	TRBJ2-7	NA	TGTGCTAGTGGTTGGACTAGCGGGACAGGTTCCTACGAGCAGTACTTC	CASGWTSGTGSYEQYF
TRBD2	TRBV19	TRBJ2-2	NA	TGTGCCAGTAGTATCACGGTTTGGCGGGGGGCTACCACCGGGGAGCTGTTTTTT	CASSITVWRGATTGELFF
NA	TRBV5-6	TRBJ2-7	few	TGTGCCAGCAGCTTGAGAGGGCTGACTTCCTACGAGCAGTACTTC	CASSLRGLTSYEQYF
NA	TRBV18	TRBJ1-5	NA	TGTGCCAGCTCACCTTCCGGGGGGGCACTCAATCAGCCCCAGCATTTT	CASSPSGGALNQPQHF
TRBD2	TRBV27	TRBJ2-7	NA	TGTGCCAGCAGTCCCCTAGCGGGGAGCTCCTACGAGCAGTACTTC	CASSPLAGSSYEQYF
TRBD1	TRBV5-1	TRBJ2-3	NA	TGCGCCAGCAGCTTGGCCAATCAGGGGGCAGGTGATACGCAGTATTTT	CASSLANQGAGDTQYF
TRBD1	TRBV28	TRBJ1-1	NA	TGTGCCAGCAGTCTACCGGGACAGGGGACTGAAGCTTTCTTT	CASSLPGQGTEAFF
NA	TRBV5-5	TRBJ1-5	NA	TGTGCCAGCAGCCCGACAGATAGCAATCAGCCCCAGCATTTT	CASSPTDSNQPQHF
NA	TRBV28	TRBJ1-1	NA	TGTGCCAGCAGGGGCTCTGGCACTGAAGCTTTCTTT	CASRGSGTEAFF
NA	TRBV6-1	TRBJ1-6	NA	TGTGCCAGCAGTGAATACCAGGGGTTTTCACCCCTCCACTTT	CASSEYQGFSPLHF
NA	TRBV9	TRBJ1-1	NA	TGTGCCAGCAGCGTAGCACCCAGCAGCGGGACGACTGAAGCTTTCTTT	CASSVAPSSGTTEAFF
NA	TRBV7-9	TRBJ1-5	few	TGTGCCAGCAGCTTAGATAATAGCAATCAGCCCCAGCATTTT	CASSLDNSNQPQHF